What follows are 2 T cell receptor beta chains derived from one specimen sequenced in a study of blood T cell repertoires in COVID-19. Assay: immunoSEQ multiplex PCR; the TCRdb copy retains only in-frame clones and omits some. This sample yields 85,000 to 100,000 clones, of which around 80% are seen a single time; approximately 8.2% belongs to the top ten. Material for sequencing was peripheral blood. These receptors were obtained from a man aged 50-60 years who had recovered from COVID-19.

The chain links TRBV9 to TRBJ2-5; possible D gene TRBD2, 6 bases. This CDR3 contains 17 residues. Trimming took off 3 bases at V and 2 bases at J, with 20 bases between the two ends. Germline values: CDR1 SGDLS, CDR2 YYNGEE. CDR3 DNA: TGTGCCAGCAGCGGGGGCCGATTCGCGGGAACACAAGAGACCCAGTACTTC. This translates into CASSGGRFAGTQETQYF.

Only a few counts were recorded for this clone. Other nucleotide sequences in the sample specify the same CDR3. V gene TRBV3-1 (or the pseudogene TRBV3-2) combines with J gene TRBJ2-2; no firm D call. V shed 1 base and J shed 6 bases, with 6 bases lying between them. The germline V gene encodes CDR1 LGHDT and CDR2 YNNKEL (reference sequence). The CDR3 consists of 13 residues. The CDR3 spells CASSQVRAGELFF. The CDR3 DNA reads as TGTGCCAGCAGCCAAGTAAGAGCCGGGGAGCTGTTTTTT.